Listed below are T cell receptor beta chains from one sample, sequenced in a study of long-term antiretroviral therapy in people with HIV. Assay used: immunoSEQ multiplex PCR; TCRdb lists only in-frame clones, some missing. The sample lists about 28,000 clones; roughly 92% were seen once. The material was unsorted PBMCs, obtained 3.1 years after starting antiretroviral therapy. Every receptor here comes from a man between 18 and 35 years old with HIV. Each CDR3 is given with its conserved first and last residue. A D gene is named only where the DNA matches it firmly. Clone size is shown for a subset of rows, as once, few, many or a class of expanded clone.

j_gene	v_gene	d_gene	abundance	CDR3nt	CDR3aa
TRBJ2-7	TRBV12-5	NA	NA	TGTGCTAGTGGTTTGGGTGGGCGGGGCACCTACGAGCAGTACTTC	CASGLGGRGTYEQYF
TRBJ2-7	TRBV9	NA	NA	TGTGCCAGCAGCCGGGGGCTACGTTACGAGCAGTACTTC	CASSRGLRYEQYF
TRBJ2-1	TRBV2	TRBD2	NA	TGTGCCAGCCTATCCGAGGTAGCGGGGGGCGGCAATGAGCAGTTCTTC	CASLSEVAGGGNEQFF
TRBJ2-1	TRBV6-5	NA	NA	TGTGCCAGCAGTTACTTGGGACACTTCTACAATGAGCAGTTCTTC	CASSYLGHFYNEQFF
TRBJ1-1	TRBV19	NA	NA	TGTGCCAGTAGTATAGGCCGGACTGAAGCTTTCTTT	CASSIGRTEAFF
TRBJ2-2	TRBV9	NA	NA	TGTGCCAGCAGCGTAGACGTTGCGGGCGTTGAAGTATTCACCGGGGAGCTGTTTTTT	CASSVDVAGVEVFTGELFF
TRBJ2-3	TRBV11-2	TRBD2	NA	TGTGCCAGCACCCGAACTAGCGGGGCAGATACGCAGTATTTT	CASTRTSGADTQYF
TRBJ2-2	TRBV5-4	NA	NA	TGTGCCAGCAGCCAAAGGACCGGATGGGGCGGGGAGCTGTTTTTT	CASSQRTGWGGELFF
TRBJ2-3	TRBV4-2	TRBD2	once	TGTGCCAGCAGCCAAGCTTCACTAGCGGGATCCAACAGCACAGATACGCAGTATTTT	CASSQASLAGSNSTDTQYF
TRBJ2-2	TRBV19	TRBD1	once	TGTGCCAGTAGTTCACTACGGGACAGATTAAACACCGGGGAGCTGTTTTTT	CASSSLRDRLNTGELFF
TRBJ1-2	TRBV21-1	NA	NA	TGTGCCAGCAGCAAAGTTGGCAGCCACTATGGCTACACCTTC	CASSKVGSHYGYTF
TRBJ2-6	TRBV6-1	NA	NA	TGTGCCAGCAGTGCCGACAGCTCTGGGGCCAACGTCCTGACTTTC	CASSADSSGANVLTF
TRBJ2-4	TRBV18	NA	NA	TGTGCCAGCTCACCCTCCGGAAGGGACATTCAGTACTTC	CASSPSGRDIQYF
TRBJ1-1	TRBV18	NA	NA	TGTGCCAGCTCACCAATCCCTAAAGCGGACAACACTGAAGCTTTCTTT	CASSPIPKADNTEAFF
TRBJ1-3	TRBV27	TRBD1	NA	TGTGCCAGCAGTTTATCACCGGGGACAGTCGACACCATATATTTT	CASSLSPGTVDTIYF
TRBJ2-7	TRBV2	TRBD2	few	TGTGCCAGCGAATTGACTAGCGCCGACTACGAGCAGTACTTC	CASELTSADYEQYF
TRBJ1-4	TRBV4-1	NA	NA	TGCGCCAGCAATCGGGGGCAGGATGAAAAACTGTTTTTT	CASNRGQDEKLFF
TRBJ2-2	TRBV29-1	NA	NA	TGCAGCGTCTTGGGACTCCACAGCGCCGGGGAGCTGTTTTTT	CSVLGLHSAGELFF
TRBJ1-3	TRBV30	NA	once	TGTGCCTGGAGTTCCCAGGCTGGAAACACCATATATTTT	CAWSSQAGNTIYF
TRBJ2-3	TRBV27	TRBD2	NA	TGTGCCAGCACCCTGACTAGCGGTAGCACAGATACGCAGTATTTT	CASTLTSGSTDTQYF
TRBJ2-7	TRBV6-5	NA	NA	TGTGCCAGCAGCCGAAGCCGGGCCGCAGACTACGAGCAGTACTTC	CASSRSRAADYEQYF
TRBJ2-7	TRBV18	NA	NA	TGTGCCAGCTCACCGAAAGGGTGGCCCTACGAGCAGTACTTC	CASSPKGWPYEQYF
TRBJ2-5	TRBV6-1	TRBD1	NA	TGTGCCAGCAGTAAGACAGGGCTGGAGACCCAGTACTTC	CASSKTGLETQYF
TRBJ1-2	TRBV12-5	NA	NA	TGTGCTAGTGGTTTTTGGACTGGGAGAGGCTACACCTTC	CASGFWTGRGYTF
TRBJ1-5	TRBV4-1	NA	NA	TGCGCCAGCAGCCTAGAAGGGGGTAGGAATCAGCCCCAGCATTTT	CASSLEGGRNQPQHF
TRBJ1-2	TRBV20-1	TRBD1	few	TGCAGTCTCGGGACAGACTATGGCTACACCTTC	CSLGTDYGYTF
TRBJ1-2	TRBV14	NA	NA	TGTGCCAGCAGCCAAGGTACAGGATATGGCTACACCTTC	CASSQGTGYGYTF
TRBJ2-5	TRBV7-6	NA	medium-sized	TGTGCCAGCAGCTTAGGGGTCGAAGAGACCCAGTACTTC	CASSLGVEETQYF
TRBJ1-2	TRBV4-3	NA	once	TGCGCCAGCAGCCAAGAGAGAGGGGGAGAAAAGTATGGCTACACCTTC	CASSQERGGEKYGYTF
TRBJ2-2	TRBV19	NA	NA	TGTGCCAGTATTGGACGGCCGAACACCGGGGAGCTGTTTTTT	CASIGRPNTGELFF
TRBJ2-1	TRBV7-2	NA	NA	TGTGCCAGCAACCCGGGGGCGGGGAGACATGAGCAGTTCTTC	CASNPGAGRHEQFF
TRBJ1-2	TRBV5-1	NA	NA	TGCGCCAGCAGTGGTCAAGGCAATAATGGCTACACCTTC	CASSGQGNNGYTF
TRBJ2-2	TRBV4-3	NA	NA	TGCGCCAGCAGCCAAGGTCCACGTAGGAATAGGCTCACCGGGGAGCTGTTTTTT	CASSQGPRRNRLTGELFF
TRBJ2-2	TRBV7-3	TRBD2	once	TGTGCCAGCAGCCAGAGCAGGCTGGGAGGGGCCGGGGAGCTGTTTTTT	CASSQSRLGGAGELFF
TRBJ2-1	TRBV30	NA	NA	TGTGCCTGGAGTTGGAGCTCCTACAATGAGCAGTTCTTC	CAWSWSSYNEQFF
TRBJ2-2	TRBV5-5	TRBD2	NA	TGTGCCAGCAGCCCTGGACTAGCGGGGGGGCAATACACCGGGGAGCTGTTTTTT	CASSPGLAGGQYTGELFF
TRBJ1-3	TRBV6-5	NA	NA	TGTGCCAGCAGCCAAGGCGGGGAGAACTATTTT	CASSQGGENYF
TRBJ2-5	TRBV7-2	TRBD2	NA	TGTGCCAGCAGCCTAATTAGCGGGGGGGCGACCCAGTACTTC	CASSLISGGATQYF
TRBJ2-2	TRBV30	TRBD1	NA	TGTGCCTGGAACGTTGTCCAGGGGGCCACCGGGGAGCTGTTTTTT	CAWNVVQGATGELFF
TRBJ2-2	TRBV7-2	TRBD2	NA	TGTGCCAGCAGCTTCACTAGCGTTGGGACCGGGGAGCTGTTTTTT	CASSFTSVGTGELFF
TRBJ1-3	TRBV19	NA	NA	TGTGCCACCGAGAGGGGAAACACCATATATTTT	CATERGNTIYF
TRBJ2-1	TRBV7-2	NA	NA	TGTGCCAGCAGACCGACGGGAGTCCTGATCAATGAGCAGTTCTTC	CASRPTGVLINEQFF
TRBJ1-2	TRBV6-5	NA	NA	TGTGCCAGCACTGCCGGGACCCACTATGGCTACACCTTC	CASTAGTHYGYTF
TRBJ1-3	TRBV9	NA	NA	TGTGCCAGCAGCGACGGGTCTGGAAACACCATATATTTT	CASSDGSGNTIYF
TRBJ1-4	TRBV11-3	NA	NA	TGTGCCAGCAGCTTTAGTCAGGGGCTGGAAAAACTGTTTTTT	CASSFSQGLEKLFF
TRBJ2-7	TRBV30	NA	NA	TGTGCCTGGAGTGGACCCGGGACATTGGTGGGCGAGCAGTACTTC	CAWSGPGTLVGEQYF
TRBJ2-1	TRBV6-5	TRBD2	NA	TGTGCCAGCAGCGCTAGCGGGATTTACAATGAGCAGTTCTTC	CASSASGIYNEQFF
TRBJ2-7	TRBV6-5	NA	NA	TGTGCCAGCAGTTACTCTCGCGAGCAGTACTTC	CASSYSREQYF
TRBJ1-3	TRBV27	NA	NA	TGTGCCAGTGCCAGGGACCTAAGCTCTGGAAACACCATATATTTT	CASARDLSSGNTIYF
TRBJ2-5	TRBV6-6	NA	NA	TGTGCCAGCAGTTACTCGAGGGAGACCCAGTACTTC	CASSYSRETQYF
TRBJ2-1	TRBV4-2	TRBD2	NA	TGTGCCAGCAGCCCCAGCGGGGGTGGGGACAATGAGCAGTTCTTC	CASSPSGGGDNEQFF
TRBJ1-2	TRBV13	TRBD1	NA	TGTGCCAGCAGATATGGACAGGGCTATGGCTACACCTTC	CASRYGQGYGYTF
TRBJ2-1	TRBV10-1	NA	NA	TGCGCCAGCAGTGAGTCGACTCCGAATTTCTACAATGAGCAGTTCTTC	CASSESTPNFYNEQFF
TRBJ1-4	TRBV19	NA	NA	TGTGCCAGTAGTATAGAACCGAAAACGGGAAAACTGTTTTTT	CASSIEPKTGKLFF